These T cell receptor beta chains were read from a single sample in a study of blood T cell repertoires in COVID-19. This table comes from immunoSEQ multiplex PCR, and its TCRdb copy is limited to in-frame clones, with some not included. The sample shows under 60,000 clones, roughly 78% of them seen only once. The sequenced material came from peripheral blood. The origin of the receptors is a man in his 70s with acute or convalescent COVID-19. Both conserved end residues are part of each CDR3. The D gene is left open where the match is weak. Clone size, where shown, is once, few, many, or a class for clones that have expanded.

j_gene	abundance	v_gene	d_gene	CDR3aa	CDR3nt
TRBJ2-1	few	TRBV27	TRBD1	CASSPSPGTGVNEQFF	TGTGCCAGCAGTCCCTCCCCCGGGACAGGGGTCAATGAGCAGTTCTTC
TRBJ2-1	-	TRBV5-4	TRBD2	CASSFGGGRASHEQFF	TGTGCCAGCAGCTTTGGTGGCGGGAGGGCTTCCCATGAGCAGTTCTTC
TRBJ2-7	medium-sized	TRBV7-8	TRBD1	CASSPRTGSHEQYF	TGTGCCAGCAGCCCGCGGACAGGCTCCCACGAGCAGTACTTC
TRBJ1-1	-	TRBV19	-	CASSGAGVGTEAFF	TGTGCCAGTAGTGGCGCGGGGGTAGGCACTGAAGCTTTCTTT
TRBJ2-7	-	TRBV30	TRBD1	CAWSQGQGYEQYF	TGTGCCTGGAGTCAGGGACAGGGTTACGAGCAGTACTTC
TRBJ2-2	few	TRBV7-3	-	CASSSTGPTGELFF	TGTGCCAGCAGCAGTACAGGGCCCACCGGGGAGCTGTTTTTT
TRBJ2-5	-	TRBV9	-	CASSREISGAQETQYF	TGTGCCAGCAGCCGAGAGATTAGCGGAGCCCAAGAGACCCAGTACTTC
TRBJ2-1	once	TRBV19	-	CASSIGLDNEQFF	TGTGCCAGTAGTATAGGACTAGACAATGAGCAGTTCTTC
TRBJ2-7	few	TRBV4-2	TRBD2	CASSQADGGRAIYEQYF	TGTGCCAGCAGCCAAGCAGATGGCGGGAGGGCCATCTACGAGCAGTACTTC
TRBJ1-1	-	TRBV7-2	-	CASSLSGNTEAFF	TGTGCCAGCAGCTTATCGGGGAACACTGAAGCTTTCTTT
TRBJ1-5	once	TRBV19	TRBD1	CASRRTGTGNQPQHF	TGTGCCAGTAGACGGACAGGTACTGGCAATCAGCCCCAGCATTTT
TRBJ2-7	-	TRBV9	TRBD1	CASSPRQGTYEQYF	TGTGCCAGCAGCCCCCGACAGGGGACCTACGAGCAGTACTTC
TRBJ1-1	-	TRBV10-1	-	CASTGGPEAFF	TGCGCCAGCACCGGCGGTCCTGAAGCTTTCTTT
TRBJ1-4	-	TRBV19	-	CASSIGQGIVGEKLFF	TGTGCCAGTAGTATTGGGCAGGGGATTGTAGGTGAAAAACTGTTTTTT
TRBJ1-4	-	TRBV28	TRBD1	CASSFRGTGDREKLFF	TGTGCCAGCAGTTTCCGCGGGACAGGGGATCGTGAAAAACTGTTTTTT
TRBJ1-2	-	TRBV4-1	-	CASSQDNGQGSYGYTF	TGCGCCAGCAGCCAAGATAATGGGCAGGGGAGCTATGGCTACACCTTC
TRBJ2-7	-	TRBV10-3	TRBD2	CAISAQLAGDHEQYF	TGTGCCATCAGTGCCCAACTAGCGGGAGACCACGAGCAGTACTTC
TRBJ2-7	-	TRBV19	-	CASSIGGRSYEQYF	TGTGCCAGTAGTATTGGGGGGAGGAGCTACGAGCAGTACTTC
TRBJ1-3	-	TRBV30	-	CAWSERGSGNTIYF	TGTGCCTGGAGTGAAAGGGGATCTGGAAACACCATATATTTT
TRBJ2-3	once	TRBV5-4	TRBD2	CASSLAWASGRASTDTQYF	TGTGCCAGCAGCTTGGCTTGGGCTAGCGGGAGGGCTAGTACAGATACGCAGTATTTT
TRBJ1-2	-	TRBV9	-	CASSVAQNYGYTF	TGTGCCAGCAGCGTAGCGCAGAACTATGGCTACACCTTC
TRBJ2-3	-	TRBV18	TRBD2	CASSPLAGVSDTQYF	TGTGCCAGCTCACCCCTAGCGGGAGTATCGGATACGCAGTATTTT
TRBJ1-4	-	TRBV5-4	TRBD1	CASSLDRGREKLFF	TGTGCCAGCAGCCTTGACAGGGGGCGCGAAAAACTGTTTTTT
TRBJ1-5	-	TRBV25-1	-	CASSGYTSNQPQHF	TGTGCCAGCAGTGGGTACACTAGCAATCAGCCCCAGCATTTT